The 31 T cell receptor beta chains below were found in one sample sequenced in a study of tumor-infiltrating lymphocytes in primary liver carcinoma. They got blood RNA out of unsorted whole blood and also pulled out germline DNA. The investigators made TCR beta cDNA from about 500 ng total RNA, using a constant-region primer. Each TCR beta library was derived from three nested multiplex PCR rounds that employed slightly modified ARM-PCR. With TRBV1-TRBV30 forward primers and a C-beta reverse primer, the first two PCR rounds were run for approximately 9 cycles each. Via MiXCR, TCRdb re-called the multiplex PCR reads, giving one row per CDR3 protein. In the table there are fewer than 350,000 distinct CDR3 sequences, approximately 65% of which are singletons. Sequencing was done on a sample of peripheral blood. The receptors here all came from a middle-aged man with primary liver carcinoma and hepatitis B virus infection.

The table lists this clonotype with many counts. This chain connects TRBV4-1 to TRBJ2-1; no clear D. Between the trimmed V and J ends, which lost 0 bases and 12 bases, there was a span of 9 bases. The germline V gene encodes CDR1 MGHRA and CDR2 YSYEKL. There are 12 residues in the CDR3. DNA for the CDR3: TGCGCCAGCAGCCAAGATGCAGTGACGCAGTTCTTC. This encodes CASSQDAVTQFF.

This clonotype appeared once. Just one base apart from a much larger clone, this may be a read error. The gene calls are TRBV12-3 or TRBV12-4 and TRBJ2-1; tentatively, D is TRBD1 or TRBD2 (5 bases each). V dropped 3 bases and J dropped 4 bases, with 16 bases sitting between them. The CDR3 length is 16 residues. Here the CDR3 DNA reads TGTGCCAGCAGTTTTAACTGGGTGGGACCATACAATGAGCAGTTCTTC. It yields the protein CASSFNWVGPYNEQFF.

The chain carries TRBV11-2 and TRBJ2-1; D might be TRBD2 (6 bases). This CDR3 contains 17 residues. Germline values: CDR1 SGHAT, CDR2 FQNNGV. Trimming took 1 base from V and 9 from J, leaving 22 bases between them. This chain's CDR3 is CASSLVGRRWGTGEQFF. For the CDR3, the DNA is TGTGCCAGCAGCTTAGTAGGGAGGAGGTGGGGCACGGGTGAGCAGTTCTTC.

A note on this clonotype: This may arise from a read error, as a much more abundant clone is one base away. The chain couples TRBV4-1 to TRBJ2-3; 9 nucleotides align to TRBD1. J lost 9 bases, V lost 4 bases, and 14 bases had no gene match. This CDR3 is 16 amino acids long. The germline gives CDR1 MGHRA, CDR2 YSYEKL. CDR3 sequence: CASSRGTGPPGETQYF. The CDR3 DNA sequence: TGCGCCAGCAGCCGCGGGACAGGGCCTCCCGGAGAAACGCAGTATTTT.

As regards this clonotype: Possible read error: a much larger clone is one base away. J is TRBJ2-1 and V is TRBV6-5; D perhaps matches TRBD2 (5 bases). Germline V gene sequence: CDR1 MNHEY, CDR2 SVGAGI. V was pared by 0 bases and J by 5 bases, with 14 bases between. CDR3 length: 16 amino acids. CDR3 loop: CASSYSILPGNNEQFF. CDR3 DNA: TGTGCCAGCAGTTACTCGATTCTCCCGGGGAACAATGAGCAGTTCTTC.

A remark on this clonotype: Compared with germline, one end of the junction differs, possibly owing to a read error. CDR3 nucleotide sequence: TGTGCCAACAACGTAGGGGGGGGCTACAATGGGCAGTTCTTC. Its translation: CANNVGGGYNGQFF. This rearrangement joins TRBV6-2 or TRBV6-3 to TRBJ2-1; tentative D call: TRBD2 (7 bases). CDR3 size: 14 residues. Germline CDR1 and CDR2: MNHEY and SVGEGT.

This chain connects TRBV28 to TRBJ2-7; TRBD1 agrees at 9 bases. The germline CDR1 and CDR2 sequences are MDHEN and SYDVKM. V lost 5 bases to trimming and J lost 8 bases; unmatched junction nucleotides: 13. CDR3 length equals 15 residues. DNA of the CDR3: TGTGCCAGCAGTACCCCGAGGACAGGGGCCATTAAGCAGTACTTC. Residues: CASSTPRTGAIKQYF. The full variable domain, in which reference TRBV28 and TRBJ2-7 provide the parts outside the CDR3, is DVKVTQSSRYLVKRTGEKVFLECVQDMDHENMFWYRQDPGLGLRLIYFSYDVKMKEKGDIPEGYSVSREKKERFSLILESASTNQTSMYLCASSTPRTGAIKQYFGPGTRLTVT.

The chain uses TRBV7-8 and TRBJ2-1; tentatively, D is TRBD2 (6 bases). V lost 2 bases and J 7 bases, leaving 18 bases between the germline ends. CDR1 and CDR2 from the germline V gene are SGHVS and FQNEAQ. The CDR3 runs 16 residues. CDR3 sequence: CASSLLRRVGWNEQFF. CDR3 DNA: TGTGCCAGCAGCTTACTGAGGAGGGTAGGGTGGAATGAGCAGTTCTTC.

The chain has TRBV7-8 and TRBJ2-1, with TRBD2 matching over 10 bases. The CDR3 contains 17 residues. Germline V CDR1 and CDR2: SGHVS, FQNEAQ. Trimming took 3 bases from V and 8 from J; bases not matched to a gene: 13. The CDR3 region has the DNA TGTGCCAGCAGCTTTCGGGCTAGCGGGAGTCCAGAGGATGAGCAGTTCTTC. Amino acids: CASSFRASGSPEDEQFF.

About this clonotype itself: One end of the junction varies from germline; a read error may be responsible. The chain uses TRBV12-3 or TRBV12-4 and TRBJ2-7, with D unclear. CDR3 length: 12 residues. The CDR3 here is CASSLTSYDQYF. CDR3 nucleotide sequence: TGTGCCAGCAGTTTGACCTCATACGATCAGTACTTC.

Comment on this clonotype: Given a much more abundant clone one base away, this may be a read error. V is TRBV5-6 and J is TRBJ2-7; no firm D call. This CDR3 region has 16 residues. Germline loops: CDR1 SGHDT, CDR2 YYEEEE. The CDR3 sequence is CVSSLDAYDPAYEQYF. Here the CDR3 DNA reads TGTGTCAGCAGCTTGGACGCTTACGACCCAGCCTACGAGCAGTACTTC.

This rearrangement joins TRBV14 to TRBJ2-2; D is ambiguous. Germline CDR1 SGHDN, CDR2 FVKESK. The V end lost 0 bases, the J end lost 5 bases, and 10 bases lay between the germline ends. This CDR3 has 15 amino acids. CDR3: CASSQDVTRTGELFF. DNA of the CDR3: TGTGCCAGCAGCCAAGATGTGACGCGTACCGGGGAGCTGTTTTTT.

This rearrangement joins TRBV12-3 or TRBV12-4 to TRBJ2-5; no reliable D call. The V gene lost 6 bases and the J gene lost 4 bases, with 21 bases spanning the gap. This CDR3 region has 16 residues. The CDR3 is CASSIGRRSVGETQYF. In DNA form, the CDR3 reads TGTGCCAGCAGCATCGGACGACGGTCGGTGGGAGAGACCCAGTACTTC.

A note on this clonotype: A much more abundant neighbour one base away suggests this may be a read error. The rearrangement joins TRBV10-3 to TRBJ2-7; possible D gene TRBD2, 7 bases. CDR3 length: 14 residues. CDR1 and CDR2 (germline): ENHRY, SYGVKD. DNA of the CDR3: TGTGTCATCAGTGAAGGGGGGGCAGTAAACGAGCAGTACTTC. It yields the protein CVISEGGAVNEQYF.

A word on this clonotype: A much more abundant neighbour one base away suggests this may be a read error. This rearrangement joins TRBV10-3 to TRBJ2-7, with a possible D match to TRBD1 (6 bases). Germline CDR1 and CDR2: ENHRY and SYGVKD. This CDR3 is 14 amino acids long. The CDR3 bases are TGTGCCACCAGTCTACTACAGGGCTCCTACGAGCAGTACTTC. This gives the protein CATSLLQGSYEQYF.

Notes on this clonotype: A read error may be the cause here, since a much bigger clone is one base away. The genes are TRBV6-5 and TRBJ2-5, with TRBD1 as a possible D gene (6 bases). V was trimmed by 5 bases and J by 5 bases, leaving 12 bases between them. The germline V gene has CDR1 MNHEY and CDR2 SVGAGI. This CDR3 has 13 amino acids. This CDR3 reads CASSRDRNETQYF. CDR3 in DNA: TGTGCCAGCAGTCGCGACAGGAATGAGACCCAGTACTTC.

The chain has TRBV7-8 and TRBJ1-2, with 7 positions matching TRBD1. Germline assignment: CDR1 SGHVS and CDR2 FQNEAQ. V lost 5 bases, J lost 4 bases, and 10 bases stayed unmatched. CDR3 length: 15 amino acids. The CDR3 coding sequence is TGTGCCAGCAGCCCAGATACAGGGGCGACCTATGGCTACACCTTC. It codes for CASSPDTGATYGYTF.

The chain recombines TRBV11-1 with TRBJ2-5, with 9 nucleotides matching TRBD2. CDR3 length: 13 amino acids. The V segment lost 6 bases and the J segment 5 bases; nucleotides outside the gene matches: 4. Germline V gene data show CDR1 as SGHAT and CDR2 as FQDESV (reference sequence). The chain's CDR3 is CASSLGLAETQYF. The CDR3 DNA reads TGTGCCAGCAGTCTTGGACTAGCGGAGACCCAGTACTTC. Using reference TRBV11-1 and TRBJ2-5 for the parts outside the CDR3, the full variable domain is EAEVAQSPRYKITEKSQAVAFWCDPISGHATLYWYRQILGQGPELLVQFQDESVVDDSQLPKDRFSAERLKGVDSTLKIQPAELGDSAMYLCASSLGLAETQYFGPGTRLLVL.

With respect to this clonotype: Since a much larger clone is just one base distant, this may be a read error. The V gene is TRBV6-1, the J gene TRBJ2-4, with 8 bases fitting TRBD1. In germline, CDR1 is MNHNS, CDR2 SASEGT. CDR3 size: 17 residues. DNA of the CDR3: TGTGTCAGCAGTGAAGCCGGACAGGGACTAGCCAAAAACATTCAGTACTTC. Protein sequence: CVSSEAGQGLAKNIQYF.

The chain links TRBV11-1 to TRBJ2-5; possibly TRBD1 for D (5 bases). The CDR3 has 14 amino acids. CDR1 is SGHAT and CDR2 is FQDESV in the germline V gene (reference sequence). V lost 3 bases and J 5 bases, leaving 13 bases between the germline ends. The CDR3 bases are TGTGCCAGCAGCTTTGAACAGGTCCGGGAGACCCAGTACTTC. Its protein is CASSFEQVRETQYF.

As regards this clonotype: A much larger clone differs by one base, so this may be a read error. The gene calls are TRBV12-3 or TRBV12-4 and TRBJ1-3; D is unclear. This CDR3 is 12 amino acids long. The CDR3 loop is CASSLFGNTVYF. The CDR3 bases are TGTGCCAGCAGTTTATTTGGAAACACCGTATATTTT.

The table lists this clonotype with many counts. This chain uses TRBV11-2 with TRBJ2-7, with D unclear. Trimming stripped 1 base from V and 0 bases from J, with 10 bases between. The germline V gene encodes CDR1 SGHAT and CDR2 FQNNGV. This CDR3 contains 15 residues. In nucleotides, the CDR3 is TGTGCCAGCAGCTTAGGGCACGCGAGCTCCTACGAGCAGTACTTC. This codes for CASSLGHASSYEQYF.

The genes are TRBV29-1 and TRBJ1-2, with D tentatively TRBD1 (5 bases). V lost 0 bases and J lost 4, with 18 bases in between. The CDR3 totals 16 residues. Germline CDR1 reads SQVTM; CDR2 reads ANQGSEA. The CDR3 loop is CSVEERREQDTYGYTF. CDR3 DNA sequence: TGCAGCGTTGAAGAACGAAGGGAACAGGACACCTATGGCTACACCTTC.

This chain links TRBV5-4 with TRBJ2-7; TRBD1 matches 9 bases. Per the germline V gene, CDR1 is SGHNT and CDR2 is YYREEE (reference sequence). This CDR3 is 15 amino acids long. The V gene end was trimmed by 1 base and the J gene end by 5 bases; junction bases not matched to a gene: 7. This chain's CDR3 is CASSLPPGQGNEQYF. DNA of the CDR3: TGTGCCAGCAGCTTGCCTCCGGGACAGGGTAACGAGCAGTACTTC.

The CDR3 reads CASSLQLGGITEAFF. In DNA form, the CDR3 reads TGTGCCAGCAGTTTACAACTAGGGGGCATCACTGAAGCTTTCTTT. V usage is TRBV12-3 or TRBV12-4 and J usage is TRBJ1-1; 7 bases agree with TRBD1. The CDR3 covers 15 residues. J lost 4 bases, V lost 2 bases, and 7 bases had no gene match.

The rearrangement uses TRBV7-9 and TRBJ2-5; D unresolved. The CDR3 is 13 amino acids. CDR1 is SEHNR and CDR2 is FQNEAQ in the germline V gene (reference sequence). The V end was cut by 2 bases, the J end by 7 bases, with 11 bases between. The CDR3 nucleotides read TGTGCCAGCAGCTTATCCTTAGAAGGGACCCAGTACTTC. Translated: CASSLSLEGTQYF. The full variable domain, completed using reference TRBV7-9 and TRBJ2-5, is DTGVSQNPRHKITKRGQNVTFRCDPISEHNRLYWYRQTLGQGPEFLTYFQNEAQLEKSRLLSDRFSAERPKGSFSTLEIQRTEQGDSAMYLCASSLSLEGTQYFGPGTRLLVL.

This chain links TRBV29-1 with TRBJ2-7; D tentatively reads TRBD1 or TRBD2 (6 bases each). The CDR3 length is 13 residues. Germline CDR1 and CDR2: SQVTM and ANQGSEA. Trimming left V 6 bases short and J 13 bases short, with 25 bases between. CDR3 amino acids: CSVGGESLWELYF. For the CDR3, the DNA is TGCAGCGTGGGGGGCGAGAGCCTGTGGGAGCTATACTTC.

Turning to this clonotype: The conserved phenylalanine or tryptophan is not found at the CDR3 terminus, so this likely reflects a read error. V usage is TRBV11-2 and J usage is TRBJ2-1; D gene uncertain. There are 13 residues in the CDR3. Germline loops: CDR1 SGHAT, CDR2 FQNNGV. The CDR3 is CVSSLASCNEQFL. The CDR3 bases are TGTGTCAGCAGCTTAGCTTCCTGCAATGAGCAGTTCTTA.

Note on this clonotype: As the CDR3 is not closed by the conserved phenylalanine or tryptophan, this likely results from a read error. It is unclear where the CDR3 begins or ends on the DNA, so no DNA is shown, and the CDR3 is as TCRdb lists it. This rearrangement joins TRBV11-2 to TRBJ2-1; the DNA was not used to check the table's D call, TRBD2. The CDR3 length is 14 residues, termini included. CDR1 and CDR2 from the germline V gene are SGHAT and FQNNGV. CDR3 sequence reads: CASRLAGDYNEQLI.

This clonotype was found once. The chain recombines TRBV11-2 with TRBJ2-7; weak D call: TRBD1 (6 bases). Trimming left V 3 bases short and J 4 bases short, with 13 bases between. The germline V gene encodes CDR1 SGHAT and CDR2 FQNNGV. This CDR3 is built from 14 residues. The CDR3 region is CASSLQTGSYEQYF. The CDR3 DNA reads TGTGCCAGCAGCTTGCAAACAGGGAGTTACGAGCAGTACTTC.

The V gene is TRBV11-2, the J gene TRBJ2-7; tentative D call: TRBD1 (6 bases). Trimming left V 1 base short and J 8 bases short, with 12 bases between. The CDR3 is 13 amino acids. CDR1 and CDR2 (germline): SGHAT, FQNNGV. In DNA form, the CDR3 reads TGTGCCAGCAGCTTAGCCTCTGGGGGCAAGCAGTACTTC. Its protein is CASSLASGGKQYF. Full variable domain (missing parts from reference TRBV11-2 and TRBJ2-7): EAGVAQSPRYKIIEKRQSVAFWCNPISGHATLYWYQQILGQGPKLLIQFQNNGVVDDSQLPKDRFSAERLKGVDSTLKIQPAKLEDSAVYLCASSLASGGKQYFGPGTRLTVT.